This is a list of T cell receptor beta chains from one sample in a study of control samples from healthy donors and cancer patients. Assay used: immunoSEQ multiplex PCR; TCRdb lists only in-frame clones, some missing. The profile shows some 80,000 clones, approximately 92% of them singletons. The specimen sequenced was blood. The receptors derive from a woman aged 55-70 years in good health. Each CDR3 is given with its conserved first and last residue. A D gene is named only where the DNA matches it firmly. Where a row states a size, it is once, few, many or the class of an expanded clone; other rows omit it.

j_call v_call d_call clone_size cdr3_aa cdr3_nt
TRBJ1-1 TRBV7-8 - - CASSLVRGQWVNTEAFF TGTGCCAGCAGCTTAGTCAGGGGCCAGTGGGTGAACACTGAAGCTTTCTTT
TRBJ2-2 TRBV19 TRBD1 - CASSTGQVVNTGELFF TGTGCCAGTAGTACGGGACAGGTGGTCAACACCGGGGAGCTGTTTTTT
TRBJ1-5 TRBV28 - - CASIQGGSNQPQHF TGTGCCAGCATCCAGGGCGGGAGCAATCAGCCCCAGCATTTT
TRBJ1-6 TRBV18 - - CASSPVWQTSSSPLHF TGTGCCAGCTCACCAGTTTGGCAGACTTCTTCTTCACCCCTCCACTTT
TRBJ2-7 TRBV18 - - CASSPNFRIAIEQYF TGTGCCAGCTCACCCAACTTTCGGATAGCGATCGAGCAGTACTTC
TRBJ2-1 TRBV27 TRBD2 - CASGKTSASRDEQFF TGTGCCAGCGGGAAGACTAGCGCGAGTCGCGATGAGCAGTTCTTC
TRBJ2-3 TRBV5-1 - - CASSLGTLAFRTDTQYF TGCGCCAGCAGCTTGGGCACGCTAGCTTTTCGCACAGATACGCAGTATTTT
TRBJ1-2 TRBV30 - - CAWSVRERLGYTF TGTGCCTGGAGTGTACGAGAACGGTTGGGCTACACCTTC
TRBJ1-3 TRBV2 - - CASSARDSISGNTIYF TGTGCCAGCAGTGCCCGGGACTCGATCTCTGGAAACACCATATATTTT
TRBJ2-1 TRBV15 TRBD2 - CATSRARGTSNEQFF TGTGCCACCAGCAGAGCTCGGGGGACTAGTAATGAGCAGTTCTTC
TRBJ2-7 TRBV18 - - CASSGQGELEQYF TGTGCCAGCTCAGGGCAGGGCGAATTGGAGCAGTACTTC
TRBJ1-2 TRBV6-5 TRBD1 - CASSYSLGTEYGYTF TGTGCCAGCAGTTACTCGTTGGGGACAGAATATGGCTACACCTTC
TRBJ2-7 TRBV21-1 - once CASSNRAGDQYF TGTGCCAGCAGCAATAGGGCCGGAGACCAGTACTTC
TRBJ2-7 TRBV28 - - CASSLYGSGYEQYF TGTGCCAGCAGTTTATACGGGAGTGGTTACGAGCAGTACTTC
TRBJ1-5 TRBV4-1 - - CASSQEEAQVNQPQHF TGCGCCAGCAGCCAAGAAGAAGCACAGGTCAATCAGCCCCAGCATTTT
TRBJ1-6 TRBV3-1/TRBV3-2 TRBD1 - CASSAAGGAFTLHF TGTGCCAGCAGCGCCGCAGGGGGAGCCTTTACCCTCCACTTT
TRBJ2-3 TRBV9 TRBD2 - CASSPTAAGLAGADTQYF TGTGCCAGCAGCCCGACCGCCGCGGGACTAGCGGGTGCAGATACGCAGTATTTT
TRBJ2-7 TRBV5-1 TRBD1 - CASSRDRIIYEQYF TGCGCCAGCAGCAGGGACAGAATTATCTACGAGCAGTACTTC
TRBJ2-2 TRBV7-9 TRBD1 - CASRTGGGTGELFF TGTGCCAGCAGGACAGGGGGCGGGACCGGGGAGCTGTTTTTT
TRBJ1-1 TRBV9 - - CASSVFTETGEAFF TGTGCCAGCAGCGTATTTACAGAAACGGGGGAAGCTTTCTTT
TRBJ1-3 TRBV6-1 TRBD1 once CASSDVGTGRGNTIYF TGTGCCAGCAGTGATGTGGGGACAGGGCGCGGAAACACCATATATTTT
TRBJ1-1 TRBV2 - - CASDPRGGRKNTEAFF TGTGCCAGCGACCCCCGCGGGGGCAGAAAGAACACTGAAGCTTTCTTT
TRBJ1-4 TRBV28 TRBD1 - CASSRRGQSEKLFF TGTGCCAGCAGTAGAAGGGGGCAGAGTGAAAAACTGTTTTTT
TRBJ1-5 TRBV7-2 - - CASSLAPGLNQPQHF TGTGCCAGCAGCTTAGCTCCGGGACTCAATCAGCCCCAGCATTTT
TRBJ2-5 TRBV12-3/TRBV12-4 - once CASSLTWQETQYF TGTGCCAGCAGTTTAACATGGCAAGAGACCCAGTACTTC
TRBJ2-2 TRBV7-8 TRBD1 - CASSSGVTGVIGELFF TGTGCCAGCAGCTCCGGAGTGACAGGGGTTATCGGGGAGCTGTTTTTT
TRBJ2-5 TRBV7-2 - - CASSRYQETQYF TGTGCCAGCAGCCGTTACCAAGAGACCCAGTACTTC
TRBJ2-3 TRBV5-4 TRBD2 once CASSRLADLLDTQYF TGTGCCAGCAGCAGACTAGCGGATCTCCTAGATACGCAGTATTTT
TRBJ1-4 TRBV4-1 TRBD1 - CASSQDRTGAEKLFF TGCGCCAGCAGCCAAGATAGGACAGGGGCTGAAAAACTGTTTTTT
TRBJ2-3 TRBV7-2 - few CASSLGAGFTDTQYF TGTGCCAGCAGCTTAGGGGCGGGATTCACAGATACGCAGTATTTT
TRBJ2-3 TRBV9 - - CASSVDGLVADTQYF TGTGCCAGCAGCGTAGACGGGTTGGTTGCAGATACGCAGTATTTT
TRBJ2-5 TRBV7-2 - - CASSGAAHQETQYF TGTGCCAGCAGTGGGGCAGCCCACCAAGAGACCCAGTACTTC
TRBJ1-5 TRBV2 TRBD1 - CASSGDRVGQPQHF TGTGCCAGCAGTGGCGACAGGGTGGGGCAGCCCCAGCATTTT
TRBJ2-7 TRBV7-8 - - CASSTRWSAYEQYF TGTGCCAGCAGCACTAGATGGTCCGCTTACGAGCAGTACTTC
TRBJ2-3 TRBV27 TRBD2 - CASSLRLADTQYF TGTGCCAGCAGTTTAAGACTAGCGGATACGCAGTATTTT
TRBJ1-3 TRBV27 - - CASSSTGTSGNTIYF TGTGCCAGCAGTTCCACCGGGACTTCTGGAAACACCATATATTTT
TRBJ1-5 TRBV6-5 TRBD1 - CASSNTLGGRGF TGTGCCAGCAGTAATACTCTAGGGGGCAGGGGTTTT
TRBJ1-6 TRBV28 TRBD1 - CASSPSGQGIYSPLHF TGTGCCAGCAGTCCTTCCGGACAGGGGATTTATTCACCCCTCCACTTT
TRBJ2-1 TRBV6-6 - - CASSYPTGNMGNEQFF TGTGCCAGCAGTTACCCTACGGGAAATATGGGCAATGAGCAGTTCTTC
TRBJ1-1 TRBV4-1 TRBD1 once CASSQGQGADTEAFF TGCGCCAGCAGCCAAGGACAGGGGGCGGACACTGAAGCTTTCTTT
TRBJ2-2 TRBV5-3 TRBD2 - CARSSGTSGNTGELFF TGTGCCAGAAGCTCGGGGACTAGCGGGAACACCGGGGAGCTGTTTTTT
TRBJ2-7 TRBV2 TRBD2 few CASSGGSGSYEQYF TGTGCCAGCAGTGGTGGTAGCGGGAGTTACGAGCAGTACTTC
TRBJ2-3 TRBV5-1 - - CASSPSTGTDTQYF TGCGCCAGCAGCCCCTCGACAGGAACAGATACGCAGTATTTT
TRBJ2-7 TRBV18 TRBD1 few CASSPGQSYEQYF TGTGCCAGCTCACCGGGACAGTCCTACGAGCAGTACTTC
TRBJ2-7 TRBV7-9 - - CASGAGLYEQYF TGTGCCAGCGGGGCAGGACTCTACGAGCAGTACTTC